These T cell receptor beta chains were read from a single sample in a study of T-cell reconstitution after alpha-beta-depleted transplantation in children. Using its own MiXCR run on the PCR reads, TCRdb lists one record per CDR3 protein. The sample consists of hundreds of thousands of distinct CDR3 sequences, 16% of them appearing once. Material: PBMCs from the stem cell graft donor, obtained from the stem cell graft. These receptor sequences come from a human donor who donated a stem cell graft to a child with acute myeloid leukemia. Each CDR3 is given with its conserved first and last residue. A D gene is named only where the DNA matches it firmly. Where a row states a size, it is once, few, many or the class of an expanded clone; other rows omit it.

v_call: TRBV20-1
d_call: TRBD1
clone_size: -
j_call: TRBJ1-5
cdr3_nt: TGCAGTGCCGAGGACAGGAGGGAGTATAGCAATCAGCCCCAGCATTTT
cdr3_aa: CSAEDRREYSNQPQHF

v_call: TRBV12-3/TRBV12-4
d_call: -
clone_size: many
j_call: TRBJ1-1
cdr3_nt: TGTGCCAGCAGTTTTGGGGCAAGAGCTGAAGCTTTCTTT
cdr3_aa: CASSFGARAEAFF

v_call: TRBV20-1
d_call: TRBD1
clone_size: -
j_call: TRBJ2-7
cdr3_nt: TGCAGTGCTGCCCGGGACAGGTTGTACGAGCAGTACTTC
cdr3_aa: CSAARDRLYEQYF

v_call: TRBV20-1
d_call: -
clone_size: -
j_call: TRBJ2-1
cdr3_nt: TGCAGTGCTAGGAAACTAGCTGGGTTCTACAATGACCAGTTCTTC
cdr3_aa: CSARKLAGFYNDQFF

v_call: TRBV12-3/TRBV12-4
d_call: TRBD2
clone_size: many
j_call: TRBJ2-5
cdr3_nt: TGTGCCAGCAGTTTCGGACTAGCGGGGGAACAAGAGACCCAGTACTTC
cdr3_aa: CASSFGLAGEQETQYF

v_call: TRBV6-6
d_call: -
clone_size: -
j_call: TRBJ1-5
cdr3_nt: TGTGCCAGACGAAACCAGCCCCAGCATTTT
cdr3_aa: CARRNQPQHF

v_call: TRBV27
d_call: -
clone_size: many
j_call: TRBJ2-1
cdr3_nt: TGTGCCAGCAGTCCCGTCGCGTTCAATGAGCAGTTCTTC
cdr3_aa: CASSPVAFNEQFF

v_call: TRBV5-8
d_call: -
clone_size: -
j_call: TRBJ2-3
cdr3_nt: TGTGCCAGCAGCTACAACCCTGGGGATACGCAGTATTTT
cdr3_aa: CASSYNPGDTQYF

v_call: TRBV12-3/TRBV12-4
d_call: -
clone_size: -
j_call: TRBJ2-1
cdr3_nt: TGTGCCAGCACCTTGGGGGATTTAGCCTACAATGAGCAGTTCTTC
cdr3_aa: CASTLGDLAYNEQFF

v_call: TRBV12-3/TRBV12-4
d_call: TRBD1
clone_size: -
j_call: TRBJ1-3
cdr3_nt: TGTGCCAGCAGTCGGGACAGACCCGGCTCTGGAAACACCATATATTTT
cdr3_aa: CASSRDRPGSGNTIYF

v_call: TRBV20-1
d_call: -
clone_size: many
j_call: TRBJ1-1
cdr3_nt: TGCAGTGCTAGAGAGGGGGTGACTGAAGCTTTCTTT
cdr3_aa: CSAREGVTEAFF

v_call: TRBV6-5
d_call: TRBD1
clone_size: many
j_call: TRBJ2-5
cdr3_nt: TGTGCCAGCAGTTGGGGACAGCCCCTCCAAGAGACCCAGTACTTC
cdr3_aa: CASSWGQPLQETQYF

v_call: TRBV11-2
d_call: TRBD1
clone_size: few
j_call: TRBJ2-1
cdr3_nt: TGTGCCAGCAGCTATAGACAGGGGGTCGACAATGAGCAGTTCTTC
cdr3_aa: CASSYRQGVDNEQFF

v_call: TRBV5-5
d_call: -
clone_size: many
j_call: TRBJ1-5
cdr3_nt: TGTGCCAGCAGCTACGGGAATAGCAATCAGCCCCAGCATTTT
cdr3_aa: CASSYGNSNQPQHF

v_call: TRBV5-1
d_call: -
clone_size: -
j_call: TRBJ1-5
cdr3_nt: TGCGCCAGCAGCTTGGGAACAGGGCCCCAGCATTTT
cdr3_aa: CASSLGTGPQHF

v_call: TRBV28
d_call: -
clone_size: -
j_call: TRBJ1-5
cdr3_nt: TGTGCCAGCAGTTTACTCCGTGGCTATAGCAATCAGCCCCAGCATTTT
cdr3_aa: CASSLLRGYSNQPQHF

v_call: TRBV5-1
d_call: TRBD1
clone_size: few
j_call: TRBJ2-5
cdr3_nt: TGCGCCAGCAGCTTGGAAGAGGACAGGGAGGCTGAAGAGACCCAGTACTTC
cdr3_aa: CASSLEEDREAEETQYF

v_call: TRBV29-1
d_call: -
clone_size: few
j_call: TRBJ1-5
cdr3_nt: TGCAGCGTTGAAGATCACTCGTACAGCAAGCAGCCCCAGCATTTT
cdr3_aa: CSVEDHSYSKQPQHF

v_call: TRBV18
d_call: TRBD2
clone_size: -
j_call: TRBJ2-1
cdr3_nt: TGTGCCAGCTCACCGCGGACTAGGTTGAGCTCCTACAATGAGCAGTTCTTC
cdr3_aa: CASSPRTRLSSYNEQFF

v_call: TRBV6-7
d_call: TRBD2
clone_size: few
j_call: TRBJ2-1
cdr3_nt: TGTGCCAGCAGTTACTCGGGAGCGGGGGGGCCCAATATTTATGATGAGCAGTTCTTC
cdr3_aa: CASSYSGAGGPNIYDEQFF

v_call: TRBV5-1
d_call: -
clone_size: few
j_call: TRBJ1-6
cdr3_nt: TGCGCCAGCAGCAGTAGGGGTTCCTATAATTCACCCCTCCACTTT
cdr3_aa: CASSSRGSYNSPLHF

v_call: TRBV29-1
d_call: -
clone_size: few
j_call: TRBJ1-4
cdr3_nt: TGCAGCGTCTTGGACCGGGGAACTAATGAAAAACTGTTTTTT
cdr3_aa: CSVLDRGTNEKLFF

v_call: TRBV20-1
d_call: TRBD1
clone_size: many
j_call: TRBJ1-5
cdr3_nt: TGCAGTGCTAGGGGACAGGGGAACGGCAATCAGCCCCAGCATTTT
cdr3_aa: CSARGQGNGNQPQHF

v_call: TRBV12-3/TRBV12-4
d_call: -
clone_size: few
j_call: TRBJ1-3
cdr3_nt: TGTGCCAGCACCTTCCACAGGGATGGAAACACCATATATTTT
cdr3_aa: CASTFHRDGNTIYF

v_call: TRBV20-1
d_call: TRBD2
clone_size: -
j_call: TRBJ2-1
cdr3_nt: TGCAGTGCTAGGTCGATGGGCGGGGGTCATTTATCCAGCTCCTACAATGAGCAGTTCTTC
cdr3_aa: CSARSMGGGHLSSSYNEQFF

v_call: TRBV7-2
d_call: TRBD1
clone_size: -
j_call: TRBJ2-3
cdr3_nt: TGTGCCAGCAGCCCGGGGAGCCAGGGGGGCACAGATACGCAGTATTTT
cdr3_aa: CASSPGSQGGTDTQYF